These T cell receptor beta chains were read from a single sample in a study of immune heterogeneity within non-small cell lung tumors. Each CDR3 protein gets one entry after TCRdb re-called the multiplex PCR reads with MiXCR. This sample carries a few thousand distinct CDR3 sequences, approximately 53% of them seen once, and the ten largest clones take 10% to 11%. Source material: lung tumor tissue. These receptors all stem from a man aged 70-80 years with non-small cell lung cancer. Both conserved end residues are part of each CDR3. A D gene is named only where the DNA matches it firmly. Rows give clone size only sometimes, using once, few, many, or a class for an expanded clone.

j_gene | d_gene | v_gene | abundance | CDR3nt | CDR3aa
TRBJ2-1 | NA | TRBV6-2/TRBV6-3 | few | TGTGCCAGCAGTATTAGCGGATCCTACAATGAGCAGTTCTTC | CASSISGSYNEQFF
TRBJ2-7 | NA | TRBV6-4 | NA | TGTGCCAGCAGACCCAAGACATTCTCCTACGAGCAGTACTTC | CASRPKTFSYEQYF
TRBJ2-7 | NA | TRBV14 | few | TGTGCCAGCAGCCAAGTGGAGCAGGGCGAGCAGTACTTC | CASSQVEQGEQYF
TRBJ2-2 | NA | TRBV12-3/TRBV12-4 | NA | TGTGCCAGCAGTGCACTAGAAACCGGGGAGCTGTTTTTT | CASSALETGELFF
TRBJ2-5 | NA | TRBV24-1 | NA | TGTGCCACCAGTGATACAGGGCGCCAAGAGACCCAGTACTTC | CATSDTGRQETQYF
TRBJ2-1 | TRBD2 | TRBV20-1 | NA | TGCAGTGCTAGAGATGGGAGGATGGTAGCGGGGGACAATGAGCAGTTCTTC | CSARDGRMVAGDNEQFF
TRBJ2-2 | TRBD2 | TRBV20-1 | NA | TGCAGTGCTAGCCCTTCGGGGGGAAGAAACACCGGGGAGCTGTTTTTT | CSASPSGGRNTGELFF
TRBJ2-1 | TRBD2 | TRBV28 | NA | TGTGCCAGCAGAAGAAGCGGGACGGATGAGCAGTTCTTC | CASRRSGTDEQFF
TRBJ1-2 | NA | TRBV6-6 | NA | TGTGCCAGCAGTTACTCTGCCAGGAGGGATTATGGCTACACCTTC | CASSYSARRDYGYTF
TRBJ2-7 | NA | TRBV24-1 | NA | TGTGCCACCAGTGACCGGGTCGGCCTCGAGCAGTACTTC | CATSDRVGLEQYF
TRBJ1-5 | TRBD1 | TRBV6-2/TRBV6-3 | few | TGTGCCAGCAGTTACGGGACAGGGAGGGATCAGCCCCAGCATTTT | CASSYGTGRDQPQHF
TRBJ2-1 | TRBD2 | TRBV19 | NA | TGTGCCAGTTCACCCGGGGCGAGACTAGCGGGATATGATCAGTTCTTC | CASSPGARLAGYDQFF
TRBJ1-1 | NA | TRBV19 | few | TGTGCCAGTAGACGGATGGGGGACACTGAAGCTTTCTTT | CASRRMGDTEAFF
TRBJ2-7 | TRBD2 | TRBV6-2/TRBV6-3 | large | TGTGCCAGCAGCCTTCTACCCGGACTAGCGGCGACCTACGAGCAGTACTTC | CASSLLPGLAATYEQYF
TRBJ2-3 | TRBD1 | TRBV27 | NA | TGTGCCAGCAGTGACAGGGTCACAGATACGCAGTATTTT | CASSDRVTDTQYF
TRBJ1-5 | NA | TRBV10-1 | few | TGCGCCAGCAGTTTACGGGCTTGCTATAGCAATCAGCCCCAGCATTTT | CASSLRACYSNQPQHF
TRBJ1-2 | NA | TRBV11-1 | NA | TGTGCCAGCAGCTTGGACAACATCTGGGGCTACACCTTC | CASSLDNIWGYTF
TRBJ1-5 | NA | TRBV19 | NA | TGTGCCAGTAGGTCCAATCCGGGGGTGCCGTATAGCAATCAGCCCCAGCATTTT | CASRSNPGVPYSNQPQHF
TRBJ2-7 | NA | TRBV6-2/TRBV6-3 | NA | TGTGCCAGCAGTTACAGGGGGAGTAAGGACGAGCAGTACTTC | CASSYRGSKDEQYF
TRBJ2-7 | NA | TRBV19 | NA | TGTGCCAGTAGTATAGTCGGCGGAAACTACGAGCAGTACTTC | CASSIVGGNYEQYF
TRBJ2-2 | NA | TRBV28 | once | TGTGCCAGTGGGGGGGCGGGTAACACCGGGGAGCTGTTTTTT | CASGGAGNTGELFF
TRBJ2-7 | NA | TRBV7-8 | NA | TGTGCCAGCAGCTTGGTTAGCGCGAGGGCCTACGAGCAGTACTTC | CASSLVSARAYEQYF
TRBJ2-7 | TRBD1 | TRBV11-1 | NA | TGTGCCAGCAGCTTAAATGGGGACAGGGGTTCCTACGAGCAGTACTTC | CASSLNGDRGSYEQYF
TRBJ1-4 | TRBD1 | TRBV6-2/TRBV6-3 | few | TGTGCCAGCACCTCCCGGGGACAGGAAAAAAAACTGTTTTTT | CASTSRGQEKKLFF
TRBJ2-1 | TRBD2 | TRBV7-9 | few | TGTGCCAGCAGTTCCGGGACTAGCGGCAATGAGCAGTTCTTC | CASSSGTSGNEQFF
TRBJ1-3 | TRBD1 | TRBV18 | NA | TGTGCCGAACTCAGGACAGGGGCCGAGGGAGGTCACACCATATATTTT | CAELRTGAEGGHTIYF
TRBJ2-5 | NA | TRBV19 | NA | TGTGCCAGTAGTGACGAAGAGACCCAGTACTTC | CASSDEETQYF
TRBJ2-5 | TRBD1 | TRBV11-2 | NA | TGTGCCAGCAGCTTTCGGACAGGGGGACAAGAGACCCAGTACTTC | CASSFRTGGQETQYF
TRBJ2-7 | NA | TRBV7-9 | few | TGTGCCAGCAGCTTATCTTTGACCTGGGCGGACGAGCAGTACTTC | CASSLSLTWADEQYF
TRBJ2-7 | NA | TRBV30 | NA | TGTGCCTGGTGGGGGGGCCACGAGCAGTACTTC | CAWWGGHEQYF
TRBJ2-7 | TRBD1 | TRBV28 | few | TGTGCCAGCAGAGGGATACAGGGGGCAGCCAACGAGCAGTACTTC | CASRGIQGAANEQYF
TRBJ2-2 | NA | TRBV7-9 | NA | TGTGCCAGCAGCTTGCCGGCCGGGGAGCTGTTTTTT | CASSLPAGELFF
TRBJ1-5 | NA | TRBV28 | NA | TGTGCCAGCAGTTTATCTCAGCCCCAGCATTTT | CASSLSQPQHF
TRBJ2-1 | NA | TRBV7-9 | few | TGTGCCAGCAGCCCCCCCGCTAGCGACAAGTACAATGAGCAGTTCTTC | CASSPPASDKYNEQFF
TRBJ1-5 | NA | TRBV7-2 | few | TGTGCCAGCAGCTTAGGGGTTGGGCAGCCCCAGCATTTT | CASSLGVGQPQHF
TRBJ1-2 | NA | TRBV20-1 | NA | TGCAGTGCTAGAGAGAGGCAGGCCCAAAACTATGGCTACACCTTC | CSARERQAQNYGYTF
TRBJ1-1 | NA | TRBV14 | NA | TGTGCCAGCAGCCAAGAGGATCAAGCTTTCTTT | CASSQEDQAFF
TRBJ2-7 | TRBD2 | TRBV19 | NA | TGTGCCAGTAGTATAGGCGGACTAGCGGGCGGGAACTCCTACGAGCAGTACTTC | CASSIGGLAGGNSYEQYF
TRBJ2-3 | NA | TRBV2 | NA | TGTGCCAGCAGTGTATCAGATACGCAGTATTTT | CASSVSDTQYF
TRBJ1-2 | TRBD1 | TRBV20-1 | large | TGCAGTGCTAGAGAGAGCGATAGGACAGGGATGTATGGCTACACCTTC | CSARESDRTGMYGYTF
TRBJ2-7 | TRBD1 | TRBV27 | NA | TGTGCCAGCAGTTCTCGGGGACAGCCGTACGAGCAGTACTTC | CASSSRGQPYEQYF
TRBJ2-1 | TRBD2 | TRBV9 | NA | TGTGCCAGCAGCCCTAGCGGGAGCTCCTACAATGAGCAGTTCTTC | CASSPSGSSYNEQFF
TRBJ1-1 | TRBD1 | TRBV7-3 | NA | TGTGCCAGCAGCTCCGGACAGGGCCGGCGGGGCACTGAAGCTTTCTTT | CASSSGQGRRGTEAFF
TRBJ2-7 | NA | TRBV12-3/TRBV12-4 | once | TGTGCCAGCAGTTTTATCTCGGGGATCCACTACGAGCAGTACTTC | CASSFISGIHYEQYF
TRBJ1-4 | NA | TRBV6-2/TRBV6-3 | NA | TGTGCCAGCAGTTACGGGTGGGGCAGAGGGGAAAAACTGTTTTTT | CASSYGWGRGEKLFF
TRBJ2-1 | NA | TRBV25-1 | NA | TGTGCCAGCAGCTTCCTGGGGTATGAGCAGTTCTTC | CASSFLGYEQFF
TRBJ1-2 | NA | TRBV6-2/TRBV6-3 | NA | TGTGCCAGCAGTCAAGGGGGAAAGAGCGGCTACACCTTC | CASSQGGKSGYTF
TRBJ1-1 | TRBD1 | TRBV6-2/TRBV6-3 | NA | TGTGCCAGCAGTACCCGCGAGGACAGGATCGACGAAGCTTTCTTT | CASSTREDRIDEAFF
TRBJ2-7 | NA | TRBV7-2 | NA | TGTGCCAGCAGCTTATATGGCAACTTATACGAGCAGTACTTC | CASSLYGNLYEQYF
TRBJ2-7 | TRBD2 | TRBV7-8 | NA | TGTGCCAGCAGCTTAGTAGCGGGGGAGACCTACGAGCAGTACTTC | CASSLVAGETYEQYF
TRBJ2-2 | NA | TRBV3-1 | large | TGTGCCAGCAGCCCAGGACACGTCCGGACCGGGGAGCTGTTTTTT | CASSPGHVRTGELFF
TRBJ1-2 | NA | TRBV12-3/TRBV12-4 | NA | TGTGCCAGCAGTTCCCCGGTGAGGGTTGGTCATGGCTACACCTTC | CASSSPVRVGHGYTF